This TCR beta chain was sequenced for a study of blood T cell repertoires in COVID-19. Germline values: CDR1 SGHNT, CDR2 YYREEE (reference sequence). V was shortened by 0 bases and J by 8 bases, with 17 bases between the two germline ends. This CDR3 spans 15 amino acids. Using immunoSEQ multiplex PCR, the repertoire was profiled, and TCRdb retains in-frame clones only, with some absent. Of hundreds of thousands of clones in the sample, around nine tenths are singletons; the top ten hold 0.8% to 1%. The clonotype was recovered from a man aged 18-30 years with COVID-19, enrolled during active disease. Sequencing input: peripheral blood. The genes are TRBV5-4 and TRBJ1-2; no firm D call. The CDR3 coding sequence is TGTGCCAGCAGCTTGGGACGGGTAAACCCGGGGGGCTACACCTTC. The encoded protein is CASSLGRVNPGGYTF.